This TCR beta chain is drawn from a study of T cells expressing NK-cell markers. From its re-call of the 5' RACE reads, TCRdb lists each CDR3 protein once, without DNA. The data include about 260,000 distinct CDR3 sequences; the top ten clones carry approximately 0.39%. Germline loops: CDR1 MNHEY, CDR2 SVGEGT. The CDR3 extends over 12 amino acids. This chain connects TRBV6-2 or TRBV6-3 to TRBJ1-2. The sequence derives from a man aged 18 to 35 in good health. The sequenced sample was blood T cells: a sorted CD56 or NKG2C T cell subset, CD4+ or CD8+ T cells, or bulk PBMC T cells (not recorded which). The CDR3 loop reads CASTGEIYGYTF.